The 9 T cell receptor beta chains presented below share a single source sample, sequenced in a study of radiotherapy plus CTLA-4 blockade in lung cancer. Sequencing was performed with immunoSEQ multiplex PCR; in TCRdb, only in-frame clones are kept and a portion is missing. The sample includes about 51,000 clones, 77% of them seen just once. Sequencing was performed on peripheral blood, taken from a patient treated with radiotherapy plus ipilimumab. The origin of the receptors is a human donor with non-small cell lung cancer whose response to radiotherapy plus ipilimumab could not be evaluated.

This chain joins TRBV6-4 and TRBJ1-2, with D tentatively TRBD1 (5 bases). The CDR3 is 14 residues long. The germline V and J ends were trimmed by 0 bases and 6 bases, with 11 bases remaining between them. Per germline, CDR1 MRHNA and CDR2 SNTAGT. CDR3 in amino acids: CASSDSPGNNGYTF. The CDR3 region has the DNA TGTGCCAGCAGTGACTCCCCAGGGAATAATGGCTACACCTTC.

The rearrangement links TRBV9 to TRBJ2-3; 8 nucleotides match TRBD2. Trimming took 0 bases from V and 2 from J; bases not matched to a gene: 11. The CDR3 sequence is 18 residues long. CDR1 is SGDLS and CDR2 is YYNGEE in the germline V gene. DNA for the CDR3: TGTGCCAGCAGCGTAGCCCCTTCCAGCGGGAGATTCACAGATACGCAGTATTTT. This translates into CASSVAPSSGRFTDTQYF.

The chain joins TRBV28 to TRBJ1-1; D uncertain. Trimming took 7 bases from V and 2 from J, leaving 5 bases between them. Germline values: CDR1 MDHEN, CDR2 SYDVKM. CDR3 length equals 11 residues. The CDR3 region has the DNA TGTGCCAGCATATTCAACACTGAAGCTTTCTTT. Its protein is CASIFNTEAFF.

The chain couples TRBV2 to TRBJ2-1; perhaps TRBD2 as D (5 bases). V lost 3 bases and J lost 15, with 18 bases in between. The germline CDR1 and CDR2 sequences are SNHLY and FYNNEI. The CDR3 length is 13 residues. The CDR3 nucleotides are TGTGCCAGCAGTGATGAGGTTCTAGCATGTCTGTTCTTC. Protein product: CASSDEVLACLFF.

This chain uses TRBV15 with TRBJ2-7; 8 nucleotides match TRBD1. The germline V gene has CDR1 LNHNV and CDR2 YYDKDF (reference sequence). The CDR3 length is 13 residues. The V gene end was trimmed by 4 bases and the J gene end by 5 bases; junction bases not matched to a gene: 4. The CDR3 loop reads CATSTGQVNEQYF. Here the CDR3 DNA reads TGTGCCACCAGCACGGGACAGGTTAACGAGCAGTACTTC.

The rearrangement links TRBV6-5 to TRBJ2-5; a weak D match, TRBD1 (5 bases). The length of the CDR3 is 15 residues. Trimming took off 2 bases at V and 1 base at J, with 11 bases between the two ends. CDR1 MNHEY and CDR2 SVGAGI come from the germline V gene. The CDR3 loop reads CASSYGAKGQETQYF. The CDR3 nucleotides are TGTGCCAGCAGTTACGGGGCGAAAGGCCAAGAGACCCAGTACTTC.

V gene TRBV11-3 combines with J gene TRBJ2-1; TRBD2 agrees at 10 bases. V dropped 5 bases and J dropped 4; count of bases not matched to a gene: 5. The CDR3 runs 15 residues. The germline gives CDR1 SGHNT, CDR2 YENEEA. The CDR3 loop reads CASSLLAGDYNEQFF. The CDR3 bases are TGTGCCAGCAGCCTGCTAGCGGGGGATTACAATGAGCAGTTCTTC.

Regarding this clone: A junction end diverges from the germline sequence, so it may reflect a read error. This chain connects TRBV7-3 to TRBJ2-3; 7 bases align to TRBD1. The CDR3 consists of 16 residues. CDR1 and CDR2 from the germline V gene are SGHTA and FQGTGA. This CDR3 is CASSLTGTASTDTQYF. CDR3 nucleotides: TGTGCCAGCAGCCTAACCGGGACAGCTAGCACAGATACGCAGTATTTT.

The CDR3 loop is CASSFSGFEQYF. CDR3 DNA sequence: TGTGCCAGCAGTTTCTCAGGGTTCGAGCAGTACTTC. The V call is TRBV27, the J call TRBJ2-7; maybe TRBD1 (5 bases). This CDR3 has 12 residues. Germline CDR1 is MNHEY and CDR2 is SMNVEV (reference sequence). V dropped 3 bases and J dropped 6 bases, with 9 bases sitting between them.